Sequencing of this T cell receptor (beta chain) was carried out in a study of cytomegalovirus exposure and HLA in healthy donors. The wider study: Prior work identified more than 90 million unique TCR beta sequences in around 170 million T cells.

Overall study findings and caveats: The listing of 150 to 200 TCR beta chains classed them as cytomegalovirus-associated. Immune exposure information available was restricted to CMV serostatus.

The PCR was carried out with 60 Vbeta primers and 13 Jbeta primers. Authors' data handling: About 11 million of some 80 million unique TCR beta chains were shared, per a later count. Clones were read by immunoSEQ multiplex PCR, and TCRdb kept only the in-frame ones, dropping some. V and J calls and clone size are those listed in that table; D and trimming were worked out from the DNA. The sample records about 150,000 clones, 80% being singletons. CDR3 size: 14 residues. Trimming pared 4 bases from V and 3 bases from J, leaving 12 bases between. The germline V gene encodes CDR1 SGHTA and CDR2 FQGNSA. As to this clone: What it binds is unknown.

The sample was PBMCs. V usage is TRBV7-2 and J usage is TRBJ1-2, with a tentative D call TRBD1 (5 bases). The receptor comes from a woman aged 50 to 60 in good health and CMV-seropositive. The CDR3 sequence: CASSYTRGDYGYTF. The CDR3, as DNA: TGTGCCAGCAGCTATACAAGGGGTGACTATGGCTACACCTTC. Looking up the rest from reference TRBV7-2 and TRBJ1-2 gives the full variable domain: GAGVSQSPSNKVTEKGKDVELRCDPISGHTALYWYRQSLGQGLEFLIYFQGNSAPDKSGLPSDRFSAERTGGSVSTLTIQRTQQEDSAVYLCASSYTRGDYGYTFGSGTRLTVV.